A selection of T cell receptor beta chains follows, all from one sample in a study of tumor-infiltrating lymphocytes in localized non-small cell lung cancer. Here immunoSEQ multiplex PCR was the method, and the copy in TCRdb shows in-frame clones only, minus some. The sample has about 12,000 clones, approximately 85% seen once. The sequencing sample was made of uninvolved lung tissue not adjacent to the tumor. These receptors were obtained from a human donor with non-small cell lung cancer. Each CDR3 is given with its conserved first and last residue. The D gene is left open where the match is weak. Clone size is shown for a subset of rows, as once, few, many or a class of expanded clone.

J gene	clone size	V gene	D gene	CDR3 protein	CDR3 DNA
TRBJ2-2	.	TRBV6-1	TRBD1	CASSHDRGRTRELFF	TGTGCCAGCAGCCACGACAGGGGGCGTACCCGGGAGCTGTTTTTT
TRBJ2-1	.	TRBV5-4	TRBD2	CASSSGLAGRGNEQFF	TGTGCCAGCAGCAGCGGACTAGCGGGAAGGGGGAATGAGCAGTTCTTC
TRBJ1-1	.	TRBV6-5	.	CASSYGGLGTEAFF	TGTGCCAGCAGTTACGGGGGCTTGGGCACTGAAGCTTTCTTT
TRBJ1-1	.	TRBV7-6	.	CASSSATYMNTEAFF	TGTGCCAGCAGCTCTGCGACATACATGAACACTGAAGCTTTCTTT
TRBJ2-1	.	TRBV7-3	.	CASSLGSTNEQFF	TGTGCCAGCAGCCTCGGGTCTACCAATGAGCAGTTCTTC
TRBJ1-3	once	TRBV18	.	CASSPAVGSGNTIYF	TGTGCCAGCTCACCAGCCGTAGGTTCTGGAAACACCATATATTTT
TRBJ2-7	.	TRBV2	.	CASKQGVVGDEQYF	TGTGCCAGTAAGCAAGGGGTGGTGGGGGACGAGCAGTACTTC
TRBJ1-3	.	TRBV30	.	CAQRDSGNTIYF	TGTGCTCAGAGGGACTCTGGAAACACCATATATTTT
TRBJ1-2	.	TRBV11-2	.	CASSLGAETNYGYTF	TGTGCCAGCAGCTTAGGGGCGGAGACTAACTATGGCTACACCTTC
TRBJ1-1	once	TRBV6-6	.	CASSNEGWNTEAFF	TGTGCCAGCAGTAACGAGGGGTGGAACACTGAAGCTTTCTTT
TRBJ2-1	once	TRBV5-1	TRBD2	CASSTGLVYNEQFF	TGCGCCAGCAGCACAGGACTAGTCTACAATGAGCAGTTCTTC